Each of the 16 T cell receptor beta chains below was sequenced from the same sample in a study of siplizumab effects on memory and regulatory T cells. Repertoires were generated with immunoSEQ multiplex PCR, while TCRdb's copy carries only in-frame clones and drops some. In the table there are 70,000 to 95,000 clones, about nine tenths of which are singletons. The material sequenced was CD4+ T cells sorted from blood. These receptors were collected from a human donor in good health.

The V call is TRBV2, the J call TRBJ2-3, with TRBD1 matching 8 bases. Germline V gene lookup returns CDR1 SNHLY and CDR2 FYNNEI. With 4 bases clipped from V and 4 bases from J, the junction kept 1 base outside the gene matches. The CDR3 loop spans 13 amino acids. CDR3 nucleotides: TGTGCCAGCAGTGGACAGGGGTCAGATACGCAGTATTTT. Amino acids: CASSGQGSDTQYF.

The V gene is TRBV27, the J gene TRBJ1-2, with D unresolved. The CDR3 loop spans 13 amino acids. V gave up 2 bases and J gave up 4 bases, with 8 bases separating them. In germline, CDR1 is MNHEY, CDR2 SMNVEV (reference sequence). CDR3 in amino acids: CASSLLGTYGYTF. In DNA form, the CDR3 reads TGTGCCAGCAGTTTACTGGGAACCTATGGCTACACCTTC.

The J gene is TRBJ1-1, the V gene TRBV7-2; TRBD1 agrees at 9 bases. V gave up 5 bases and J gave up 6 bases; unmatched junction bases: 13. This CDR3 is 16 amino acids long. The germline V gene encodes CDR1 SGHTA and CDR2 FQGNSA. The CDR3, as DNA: TGTGCCAGCAGCCCGCTTATAGGACAGGGGTCTGCTGAAGCTTTCTTT. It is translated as CASSPLIGQGSAEAFF.

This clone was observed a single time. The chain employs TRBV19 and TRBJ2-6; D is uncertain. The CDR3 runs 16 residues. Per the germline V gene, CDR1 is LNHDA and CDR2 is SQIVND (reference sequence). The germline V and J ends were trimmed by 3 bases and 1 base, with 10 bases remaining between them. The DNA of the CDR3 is TGTGCCAGTAGTATTGGCGACCCTTCTGGGGCCAACGTCCTGACTTTC. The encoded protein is CASSIGDPSGANVLTF.

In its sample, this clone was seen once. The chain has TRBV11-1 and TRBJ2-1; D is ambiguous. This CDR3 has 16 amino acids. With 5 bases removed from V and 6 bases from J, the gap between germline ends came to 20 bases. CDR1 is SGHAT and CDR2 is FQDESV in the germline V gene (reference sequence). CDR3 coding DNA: TGTGCCAGCAGCCACATCACAAGACTTTCGGGCAATGAGCAGTTCTTC. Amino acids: CASSHITRLSGNEQFF. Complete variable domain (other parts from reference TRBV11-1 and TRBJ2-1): EAEVAQSPRYKITEKSQAVAFWCDPISGHATLYWYRQILGQGPELLVQFQDESVVDDSQLPKDRFSAERLKGVDSTLKIQPAELGDSAMYLCASSHITRLSGNEQFFGPGTRLTVL.

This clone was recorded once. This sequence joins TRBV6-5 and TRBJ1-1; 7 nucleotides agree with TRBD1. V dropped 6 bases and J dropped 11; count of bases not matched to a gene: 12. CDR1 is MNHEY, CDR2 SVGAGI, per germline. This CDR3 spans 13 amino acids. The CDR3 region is CASSRDRDNGAFF. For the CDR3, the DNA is TGTGCCAGCAGCCGAGACAGGGATAATGGGGCTTTCTTT.

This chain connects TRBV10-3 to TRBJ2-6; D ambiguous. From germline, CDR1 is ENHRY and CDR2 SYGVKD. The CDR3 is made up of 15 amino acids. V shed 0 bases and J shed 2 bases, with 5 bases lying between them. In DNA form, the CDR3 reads TGTGCCATCAGTGAGTCGGGGACTGGGGCCAACGTCCTGACTTTC. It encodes CAISESGTGANVLTF.

In DNA form, the CDR3 reads TGTGCCAGCAGCTCTTCTAGCGGGATCACAGATACGCAGTATTTT. The encoded protein is CASSSSSGITDTQYF. The rearrangement joins TRBV7-2 to TRBJ2-3; 9 nucleotides align to TRBD2. The CDR3 length is 15 residues. Unmatched junction bases numbered 4, after V lost 4 bases and J lost 2 bases. Germline CDR1 reads SGHTA; CDR2 reads FQGNSA.

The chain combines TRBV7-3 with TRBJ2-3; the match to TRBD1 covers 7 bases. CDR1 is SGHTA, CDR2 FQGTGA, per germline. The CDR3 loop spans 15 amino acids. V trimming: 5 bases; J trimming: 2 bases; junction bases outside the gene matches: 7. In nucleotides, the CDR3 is TGTGCCAGCAGCCCCCAGGGACAGAACACAGATACGCAGTATTTT. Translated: CASSPQGQNTDTQYF.

CDR3 protein: CASSEGTSRYF. As DNA, the CDR3 is TGTGCCAGCAGTGAGGGGACTAGTAGGTATTTT. The gene calls are TRBV6-1 and TRBJ2-3; TRBD2 agrees at 8 bases. V lost 3 bases to trimming and J lost 14 bases; unmatched junction nucleotides: 4. This CDR3 region has 11 residues. The V gene's germline CDR1 is MNHNS and CDR2 SASEGT.

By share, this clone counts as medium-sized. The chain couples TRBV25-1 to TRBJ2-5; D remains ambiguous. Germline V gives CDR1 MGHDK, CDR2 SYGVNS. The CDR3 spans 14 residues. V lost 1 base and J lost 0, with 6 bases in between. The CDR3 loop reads CASSESQHQETQYF. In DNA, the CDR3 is TGTGCCAGCAGTGAATCCCAACACCAAGAGACCCAGTACTTC.

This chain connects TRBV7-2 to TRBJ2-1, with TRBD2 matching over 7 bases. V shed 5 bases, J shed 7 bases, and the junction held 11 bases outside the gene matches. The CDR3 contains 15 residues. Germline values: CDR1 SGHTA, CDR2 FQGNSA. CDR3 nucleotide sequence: TGTGCCAGCAGCACATTAGCGGGCTTTGGTAATGAGCAGTTCTTC. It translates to CASSTLAGFGNEQFF.

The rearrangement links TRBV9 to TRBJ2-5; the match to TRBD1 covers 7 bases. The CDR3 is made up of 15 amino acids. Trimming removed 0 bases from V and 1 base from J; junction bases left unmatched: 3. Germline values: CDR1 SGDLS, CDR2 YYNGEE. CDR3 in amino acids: CASSVDPGGQETQYF. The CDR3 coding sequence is TGTGCCAGCAGCGTAGACCCAGGGGGCCAAGAGACCCAGTACTTC.

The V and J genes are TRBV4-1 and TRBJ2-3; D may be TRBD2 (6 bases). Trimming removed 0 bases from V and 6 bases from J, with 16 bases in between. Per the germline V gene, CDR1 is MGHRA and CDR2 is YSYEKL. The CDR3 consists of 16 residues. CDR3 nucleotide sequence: TGCGCCAGCAGCCAAGATCCCGGGCGGGGAAGGGATACGCAGTATTTT. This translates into CASSQDPGRGRDTQYF.

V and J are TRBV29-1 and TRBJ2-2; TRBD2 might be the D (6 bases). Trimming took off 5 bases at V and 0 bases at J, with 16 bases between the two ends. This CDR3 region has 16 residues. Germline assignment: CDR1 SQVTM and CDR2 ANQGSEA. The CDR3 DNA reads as TGCAGCGTTACGGGAGTTGTTGCCGCGAACACCGGGGAGCTGTTTTTT. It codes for CSVTGVVAANTGELFF.

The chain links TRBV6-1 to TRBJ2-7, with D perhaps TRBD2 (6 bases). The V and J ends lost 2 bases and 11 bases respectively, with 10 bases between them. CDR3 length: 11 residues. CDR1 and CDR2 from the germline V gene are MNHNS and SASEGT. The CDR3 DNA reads TGTGCCAGCAGTGAATCCTGGGGGGAGTACTTC. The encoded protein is CASSESWGEYF.